Sequencing of this T cell receptor (beta chain) was carried out in a study of CD4 and CD8 cells across lung adenocarcinoma regions (dated by TCRdb to 2017 to 2018). Study-level background: Intratumor heterogeneity of the T cell receptor repertoire was examined by comparing tumor centers with tumor margins.

This clonotype showed up just a few times. Its antigen target is currently unknown. The sample holds no much larger clone one base away, and base qualities are not on file. The library was built by means of PCR. Sequencer: HiSeq X Ten. TCRdb trimmed public reads at Q25 via fastp, called clones via MiXCR and kept in-frame beta chains. Identical CDR3 proteins give one entry, which carries the most common genes and DNA. The sample yields some 27,000 distinct CDR3 sequences; about half were counted once. The top ten hold less than 60% of the sample. Donors were patients with localized lung adenocarcinoma, a subtype of non-small cell lung cancer. These samples came from the centers of localized lung adenocarcinomas. For TCR repertoire analysis, CD8+ T cells from tumor tissue were profiled separately from CD4+ T cells. Sequences MNHNS (CDR1) and SASEGT (CDR2) are obtained from the germline V gene. There are 16 amino acids in the CDR3, from cysteine to phenylalanine inclusive. Only the CDR3 region is kept as DNA, spanning 48 bases read in frame from base 1.

Material for sequencing was CD8+ T cells from the center of a lung tumor. This specimen's cell subset or site label, interpreted: tumor center region. The receptor's source is a male donor with lung adenocarcinoma. The CD4 and CD8 labels of this study may be unreliable. The rearrangement joined TRBV6-1 to TRBJ2-3; confidence is insufficient to name the D gene. The last part of the DNA fits TRBJ2-7 better; the J call may be wrong. The encoded CDR3 is CASSEAGLWAKDMQYF. The DNA sequence is given as TGTGCCAGCAGTGAAGCCGGGCTGTGGGCCAAAGACATGCAGTACTTC.